This T cell receptor (beta chain) was observed in a study of cytomegalovirus exposure and HLA in healthy donors listed by TCRdb under 2017. For context, the study as a whole: An earlier analysis of approximately 640 of the donors reported 250 to 350 Gb of sequence data and 117 million unique TCR beta sequences from 150 million to 200 million T cells. Roughly 300 gigabases of sequencing data and 70 million to 95 million unique TCR sequences made up an early release that covered around 640 HLA-typed donors. Of the 300 to 400 genotyped donors, about 80% fell in the genetic ancestry cluster associated with self-reported Caucasian donors. The study aimed to test whether cataloging public T cell receptors could reveal signatures of past pathogen exposure. The T cell repertoires of 666 subjects were profiled by immunosequencing and related to cytomegalovirus serostatus. In addition to the first cohort of roughly 700 subjects, a separate validation cohort of approximately 130 different subjects was used. To predict cytomegalovirus infection status, the study combined high-throughput TCR immunosequencing, statistical association of individual TCRs with disease status, and machine learning. A later analysis re-examined previously published TCR beta repertoires from 500 to 700 donors and added high-resolution HLA genotyping to investigate patterns of TCR occurrence. Rather than using new phenotypic data, the later analysis identified candidate immune exposures from TCR beta sequences and from how often those sequences occurred across donors. An earlier analysis of about 620 of the donors applied high-throughput TCR beta sequencing to assess whether each TCR beta V gene segment acted as functional or pseudogenic. Donor age, sex, ethnicity and CMV serostatus were collected together with the repertoire data. Genome-wide SNP genotypes for about 60% of the roughly 670 donors were used in a later genetic analysis, which treated that subset as a discovery cohort. Every repertoire in the discovery cohort had been generated on one and the same sequencing platform. HLA typing included class I and class II loci at four-digit resolution. Typing coverage varied by locus: roughly 620-640 donors for A, B, C, DRB1 and DQB1; roughly 520 for DQA1; more than 600 for DPA1; fewer than 480 for DPB1. Roughly five DR-DQ haplotypes were treated as single units for association and clustering because of strong linkage in the cohort. Among some 410 genotyped donors of the cohort, an average of about 240,000 unique TCR beta nucleotide sequences were sequenced per donor, roughly 18% of them non-productive. The paper's findings and limits, for the study overall: It was suggested by the authors that the approach could potentially be generalized to other disease states and immunological phenotypes. Compared with the roughly 700-donor mean, donors in an Asian-associated ancestry cluster had fewer N-insertions in productive TCRs, according to a later genetic analysis. A later analysis found that most CMV-associated TCR beta chains appeared HLA-restricted, with HLA associations seemingly driven largely by CMV exposure. Roughly uniform sequencing depth across donors was assumed in presence/absence analyses, although this assumption may not hold. Correlated functional status among segregating V segments might reflect linkage disequilibrium, but an unknown experimental factor could not be ruled out. Broadly in line with IMGT annotations, most TCR beta V segments showed up in productive rearrangements about 90% or about 30% of the time in an earlier analysis of 587 of the donors. A later analysis found that HLA-associated TCR beta chains were more clonally expanded and had lower generation probabilities than equally common non-associated chains. Most TCR sequences were seen in very few donors, while some public TCRs were found in many individuals. A further reported finding was that TCR beta sequences accurately predicted the HLA-A and HLA-B alleles for most subjects in the first cohort. A later analysis reported that several top co-occurrence clusters appeared linked to parvovirus B19, influenza, CMV and Epstein-Barr virus. For the cohort, immune exposure information was limited to CMV serostatus. A cluster of highly shared sequence variants was judged likely to represent a technical artifact of the sequencing pipeline. The study listed over 150 TCR beta chains as associated with cytomegalovirus. Some IMGT-functional V segments, including TRBV6-2 and TRBV6-3, could not be distinguished by the 87-base-pair reads and were therefore excluded. A later genetic analysis associated a missense DCLRE1C variant with V-gene and J-gene trimming of TCR beta chains, and an independent cohort replicated the association. Because HLA typing was missing for some donors at each locus, association tests included only the typed subset. The cohort was sequenced for TCR beta chains only, and without alpha or paired-chain data the features that could be detected were limited. When HLA alleles, especially DR and DQ, strongly co-occurred, TCR associations were difficult to assign to individual alleles. Because counts were too low, some 17 rarely observed V segments, including chromosome 9 orphons, were excluded from the earlier analysis of about 500 of the donors. Cytomegalovirus status was reported to be diagnosed by the classifier with high specificity and sensitivity in both the original and validation cohorts. A later analysis found that TCR association rates varied across HLA loci, with DRB1 alleles showing the most associated TCRs and HLA-C alleles the fewest. In a later analysis, 16,951 TCR beta sequences were associated with specific HLA alleles at a false discovery rate of 0.05. Three of the identified cytomegalovirus-associated TCR beta chains were confirmed in vitro to be specific for cytomegalovirus antigens.

A distance of 15 bases separates the germline ends of V and J, which lose 6 bases and 9 bases respectively. Taken from the germline V gene (reference sequence), the CDR1 and CDR2 loops are MNHNY and SVGAGI. Reading from cysteine to phenylalanine, the CDR3 counts 13 amino acids. Only CDR3 DNA remains: 39 bases, in frame from the first base. Library method: the immunoSEQ multiplex PCR assay. The multiplex PCR relied on a mix of 60 forward primers for TCR Vbeta segments and 13 reverse primers for TCR Jbeta segments. The CDR3 region of rearranged TCR beta genes was amplified from genomic DNA with a multiplex PCR assay. On the Illumina HiSeq System, the amplified TCR beta libraries were sequenced as 87-base-pair reads. Under the source paper's analysis protocol: Across the 700 or so repertoires, a later analysis counted tens of millions of unique TCR beta chains, some 11 million of which were shared by at least two donors. Raw reads were error-corrected and collapsed into unique sequences with a nearest-neighbor algorithm that merged closely related sequences to remove PCR and sequencing errors. To assign V, D and J gene segments, CDR3 sequences were aligned to IMGT reference sequences. Each retained sequence needed at least a six-nucleotide match to both a V gene segment and a J gene segment. A rearrangement counted as productive if the CDR3 had no stop codons and remained in frame with V and J, and every other rearrangement counted as non-productive. CDR3 was defined by IMGT convention, running from the second conserved V-encoded cysteine to the conserved J-encoded phenylalanine. The earlier analysis of about 640 of the donors excluded any sequence lacking an unambiguous match to a single V gene segment. In an earlier analysis of some 590 of the donors, V segments were called functional above 56.7% productive rearrangements and were called segregating when the between-donor standard deviation exceeded 5%. A statistical classification framework was built for diagnosing cytomegalovirus status from the catalog of TCR beta chain sequences. V and J gene assignment, in a later analysis, came from comparing TCR nucleotide sequences with IMGT/GENE-DB human TR gene sequences. The TCRdist pipeline was used in a later analysis to assign CDR3 sequences and most-parsimonious VDJ recombination scenarios. In a later analysis, every TCR beta chain was defined by the combination of its CDR3 amino acid sequence and its V-gene family, and reads without a unique V-gene family were dropped. In a later analysis, some 600 highly shared, low-generation-probability nucleotide sequences were removed to address suspected cross-contamination and a sequencing artifact. For each public chain, a later analysis derived a clonal expansion index from normalized ranks of inferred template counts within each repertoire. In a later analysis, generation probabilities were computed using a VDJ recombination model fitted to out-of-frame rearrangements, and the results were checked against IGoR. In a later analysis, TCR-TCR, TCR-HLA and TCR-CMV co-occurrence was scored with hypergeometric tests, and a repertoire-size bias correction was applied to TCR pairs. False discovery rates were estimated in a later analysis by permuting HLA or CMV assignments 20 times. A later analysis grouped co-occurring TCRs with DBSCAN, adding TCRdist sequence similarity when clustering within HLA-allele-positive subsets. Repertoires with fewer than 30,000 or more than 120,000 public chains, plus five repertoires with anomalous nucleotide sharing, were excluded from co-occurrence clustering. This immuneACCESS table, as held by TCRdb, lists in-frame sequences with V and J called but not all clones. Of the missing ones, under half trace to an unresolved V gene in checked studies; the others have no known cause. V, J and clone size reflect that table, while D and trimming were determined from the DNA. This sample comprises 120,000 or so clones, 81% of them detected only once. The top ten clones comprise roughly 2% of the sample.

In total, 500 to 700 healthy bone marrow donors made up the cohort. At the time of sampling, every cohort member was nominally healthy, though immune exposures that went unrecorded were likely present. The donor was CMV seronegative and was included in the group of around 320 seronegative cohort members. A peripheral blood sample was provided by each donor, and peripheral blood mononuclear cells were used for TCR beta sequencing. The Qiagen DNeasy Blood Extraction Kit was used to extract genomic DNA from the blood cell samples. Notes on this clone: Its antigen remains unidentified. Base quality data are lacking; no much larger clone is found one base away.

This clonotype was obtained from a man aged 18 to 29 in good health and CMV-seronegative. The chain links TRBV6-6 with TRBJ1-5, and perhaps TRBD1 as D gene, on 5 matching bases. The sample comprised PBMCs. CDR3 region: CASSAGGGPPQHF. The bases read TGTGCCAGCAGCGCCGGGGGGGGACCGCCCCAGCATTTT.